Following are 10 T cell receptor beta chains from one sample sequenced in a study of patients and donors after allogeneic stem cell transplantation. Via MiXCR, TCRdb re-called the RT-PCR reads, giving one row per CDR3 protein. The sample contains about 410,000 distinct CDR3 sequences, approximately 16% of which appear only once. Material for sequencing was blood, either unsorted or a sorted T cell fraction (not recorded which). These receptors were taken from a human donor who was either an allogeneic HSCT recipient or a stem cell or donor lymphocyte infusion donor (not recorded which). It is not recorded whose cells these are; they may come from a transplant donor.

This rearrangement joins TRBV2 to TRBJ2-7, with 12 positions matching TRBD2. With 6 bases clipped from V and 2 bases from J, the junction kept 5 bases outside the gene matches. The CDR3 sequence is 15 residues long. Germline lookup yields CDR1 SNHLY and CDR2 FYNNEI. The CDR3 DNA reads TGTGCCAGCAGCGCTGGACTAGCGGGGACCTACGAGCAGTACTTC. Protein product: CASSAGLAGTYEQYF.

This chain uses TRBV28 with TRBJ2-1, with a possible D match to TRBD2 (5 bases). The ends were cut back, 4 bases at V and 9 bases at J, with 16 bases in the middle. This CDR3 has 14 amino acids. The germline gives CDR1 MDHEN, CDR2 SYDVKM. The CDR3, as DNA: TGTGCCAGCAGTTCACCGGACTCCGGCATTGAGCAGTTCTTC. Translated, it gives CASSSPDSGIEQFF.

This clonotype was seen a few times. The chain links TRBV25-1 to TRBJ1-1; no clear D gene. V lost 6 bases and J 0 bases, leaving 8 bases between the germline ends. CDR3 length: 13 residues. Germline CDR1 MGHDK, CDR2 SYGVNS. CDR3 amino acids: CASRASLNTEAFF. The CDR3 DNA reads as TGTGCCAGCAGGGCTAGCCTGAACACTGAAGCTTTCTTT. The variable domain in full, completed from reference TRBV25-1 and TRBJ1-1, reads EADIYQTPRYLVIGTGKKITLECSQTMGHDKMYWYQQDPGMELHLIHYSYGVNSTEKGDLSSESTVSRIRTEHFPLTLESARPSHTSQYLCASRASLNTEAFFGQGTRLTVV.

The table lists this clonotype with a few counts. V is TRBV29-1 and J is TRBJ2-7; perhaps TRBD2 as D (6 bases). V shed 3 bases and J shed 3 bases, with 12 bases lying between them. The CDR3 consists of 13 residues. The germline V gene encodes CDR1 SQVTM and CDR2 ANQGSEA. The CDR3 sequence: CSVDNGLFYEQYF. The CDR3 nucleotides read TGCAGCGTTGACAACGGACTATTCTACGAGCAGTACTTC.

The table lists this clonotype with a few counts. The rearrangement uses TRBV6-1 and TRBJ1-6; 8 nucleotides agree with TRBD1. Germline V gene sequence: CDR1 MNHNS, CDR2 SASEGT. This CDR3 has 14 amino acids. Losses at the gene ends were 5 bases for V and 9 bases for J; bases not matched to a gene: 6. In nucleotides, the CDR3 is TGTGCCAGCAGTACTGACAGGGGTAGTTCACCCCTCCACTTT. Translated, it gives CASSTDRGSSPLHF.

This clonotype was counted between two and nine times. The chain has TRBV29-1 and TRBJ2-7, with 7 bases lining up with TRBD1. Germline V gene lookup returns CDR1 SQVTM and CDR2 ANQGSEA. The CDR3 contains 13 residues. In DNA form, the CDR3 reads TGCGCCGCGAGTCAGACAGGGCTTTTGGAGCAGTACTTC. Translating it yields CAASQTGLLEQYF.

This chain uses TRBV12-3 or TRBV12-4 with TRBJ1-5; D possibly corresponds to TRBD1 (5 bases). The V gene lost 2 bases and the J gene lost 4 bases, with 18 bases spanning the gap. The CDR3 contains 17 residues. The CDR3 nucleotides read TGTGCCAGCAGTTTAAATCGGAAGGCGGCAGGGAATCAGCCCCAGCATTTT. This translates into CASSLNRKAAGNQPQHF.

The chain is built from TRBV12-3 or TRBV12-4 and TRBJ1-1; 8 nucleotides agree with TRBD1. The CDR3 extends over 14 amino acids. With 7 bases clipped from V and 5 bases from J, the junction kept 9 bases outside the gene matches. This chain's CDR3 is CASIPRRGRTEAFF. The CDR3 DNA sequence: TGTGCCAGCATACCCCGCAGGGGGCGAACTGAAGCTTTCTTT.

This clonotype showed up many times. This chain connects TRBV29-1 to TRBJ2-7; 7 positions agree with TRBD2. The germline V gene encodes CDR1 SQVTM and CDR2 ANQGSEA. CDR3 length: 14 residues. J gave up 2 bases and V 7 bases, and 11 bases lay outside the gene matches. CDR3 in DNA: TGCAGCGCAACTATAGCTAGCGGTACCTACGAGCAGTACTTC. Its translation: CSATIASGTYEQYF.

This clonotype has at least ten counts. This chain connects TRBV20-1 to TRBJ2-2; D possibly matches TRBD1 or TRBD2 (5 bases each). The CDR3 length is 12 residues. V was trimmed by 7 bases and J by 5 bases, leaving 11 bases between them. Germline CDR1 DFQATT, CDR2 SNEGSKA (reference sequence). The CDR3 sequence: CSVLEGTGELFF. DNA for the CDR3: TGCAGTGTCCTCGAGGGGACCGGGGAGCTGTTTTTT.